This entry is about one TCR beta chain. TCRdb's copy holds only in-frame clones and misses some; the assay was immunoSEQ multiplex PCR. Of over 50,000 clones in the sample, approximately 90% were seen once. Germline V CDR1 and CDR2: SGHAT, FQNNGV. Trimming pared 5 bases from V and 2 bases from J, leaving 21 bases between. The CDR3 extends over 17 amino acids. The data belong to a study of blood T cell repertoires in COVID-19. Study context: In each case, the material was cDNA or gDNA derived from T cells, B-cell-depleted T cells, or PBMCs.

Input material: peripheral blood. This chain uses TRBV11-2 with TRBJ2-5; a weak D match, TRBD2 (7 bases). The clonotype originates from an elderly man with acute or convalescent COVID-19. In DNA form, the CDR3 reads TGTGCCAGCAGCCGAGGGACTATCAGGGGACTTCAAGAGACCCAGTACTTC. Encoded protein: CASSRGTIRGLQETQYF.